What follows is one T cell receptor (beta chain) and its context. Methods used by the authors: The assay estimated nucleated cells by amplifying reference gene primers. Sequencing used immunoSEQ multiplex PCR; TCRdb keeps in-frame clones, though not all of them. V and J calls plus clone size are reproduced from that table; the DNA served to infer D and trimming. The table records tens of thousands of clones, about 90% of them present only once. CDR1 and CDR2 from the germline V gene are SGHDN and FVKESK. V trimming: 4 bases; J trimming: 6 bases; junction bases outside the gene matches: 5. This CDR3 comprises 13 residues. The data stem from a study of blood T cell repertoires in COVID-19. Study overall: Some COVID-19 samples were acute and others convalescent; all came from the United States, Italy and Spain. PBMCs, B-cell-depleted T cells, or T cells were the source of the cDNA or gDNA that made up the material.

J is TRBJ2-7 and V is TRBV14, with 8 bases fitting TRBD2. The TCR comes from a human donor in a cohort sampled during active COVID-19. Specimen: peripheral blood. DNA of the CDR3: TGTGCCAGCAGCCTCAAAGCGGGGGTCGAGCAGTACTTC. It specifies CASSLKAGVEQYF.